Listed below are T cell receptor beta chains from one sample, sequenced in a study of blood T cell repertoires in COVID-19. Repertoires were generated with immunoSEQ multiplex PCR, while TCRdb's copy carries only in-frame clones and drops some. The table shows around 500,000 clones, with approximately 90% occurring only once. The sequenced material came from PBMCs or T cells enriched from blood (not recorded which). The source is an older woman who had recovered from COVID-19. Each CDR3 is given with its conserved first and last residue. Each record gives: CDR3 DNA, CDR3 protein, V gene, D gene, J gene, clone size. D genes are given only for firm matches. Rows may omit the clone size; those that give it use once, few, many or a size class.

CDR3 DNA: TGTGCCAGTATCCAGGCTAGCGGGGGCGGGGGTGAGCAGTTCTTC; CDR3 protein: CASIQASGGGGEQFF; V gene: TRBV6-6; D gene: TRBD2; J gene: TRBJ2-1; clone size: -
CDR3 DNA: TGTGCCAGTCGGGGGGAGAGCTCCTACAATGAGCAGTTCTTC; CDR3 protein: CASRGESSYNEQFF; V gene: TRBV6-5; D gene: TRBD2; J gene: TRBJ2-1; clone size: -
CDR3 DNA: TGTGCCAGCGGGAAGACAGGGACACGCTACGAGCAGTACTTC; CDR3 protein: CASGKTGTRYEQYF; V gene: TRBV7-9; D gene: TRBD1; J gene: TRBJ2-7; clone size: once
CDR3 DNA: TGTGCCAGCAGCCAAGGGGTTAGCGGGGGGAACACCGGGGAGCTGTTTTTT; CDR3 protein: CASSQGVSGGNTGELFF; V gene: TRBV4-2; D gene: TRBD2; J gene: TRBJ2-2; clone size: once
CDR3 DNA: TGTGCCAGCGCACAGGGACATGAATATGGCTACACCTTC; CDR3 protein: CASAQGHEYGYTF; V gene: TRBV5-4; D gene: -; J gene: TRBJ1-2; clone size: -
CDR3 DNA: TGTGCCTGGAGTTCCGCAGGATCAACTCCCTATGGCTACACCTTC; CDR3 protein: CAWSSAGSTPYGYTF; V gene: TRBV30; D gene: -; J gene: TRBJ1-2; clone size: -
CDR3 DNA: TGTGCTAGTGGTCGGGACAGGGATGGCTACACCTTC; CDR3 protein: CASGRDRDGYTF; V gene: TRBV12-5; D gene: TRBD1; J gene: TRBJ1-2; clone size: -
CDR3 DNA: TGTGCCAGCAGCTTAGAGGGGACTAGCGGGGGGGCTAGGGAGACCCAGTACTTC; CDR3 protein: CASSLEGTSGGARETQYF; V gene: TRBV11-2; D gene: TRBD2; J gene: TRBJ2-5; clone size: -
CDR3 DNA: TGTGCCAGCAGCCAAGTCGGGACAGGGAGCTCCTATAATTCACCCCTCCACTTT; CDR3 protein: CASSQVGTGSSYNSPLHF; V gene: TRBV3-1/TRBV3-2; D gene: TRBD1; J gene: TRBJ1-6; clone size: -
CDR3 DNA: TGTGCCTGGAGTGAGGGGGCTGCTGGGGCCAACGTCCTGACTTTC; CDR3 protein: CAWSEGAAGANVLTF; V gene: TRBV30; D gene: TRBD1; J gene: TRBJ2-6; clone size: -
CDR3 DNA: TGTGCCAGCAGCGGCTCCTGGGGAGCAAAACTGTTTTTT; CDR3 protein: CASSGSWGAKLFF; V gene: TRBV3-1/TRBV3-2; D gene: -; J gene: TRBJ1-4; clone size: -
CDR3 DNA: TGTGCCACCCGGGACATCACCTACGAGCAGTACTTC; CDR3 protein: CATRDITYEQYF; V gene: TRBV19; D gene: -; J gene: TRBJ2-7; clone size: -
CDR3 DNA: TGCGCCAGCAGCCAACCGGGACAGATCCGCTATGGCTACACCTTC; CDR3 protein: CASSQPGQIRYGYTF; V gene: TRBV4-1; D gene: TRBD1; J gene: TRBJ1-2; clone size: -
CDR3 DNA: TGTGCCAGCAGTGAATCTTTCAATACGGGACACAACTACGAGCAGTACTTC; CDR3 protein: CASSESFNTGHNYEQYF; V gene: TRBV25-1; D gene: -; J gene: TRBJ2-7; clone size: -
CDR3 DNA: TGCAGCGTTGAAGATCAGCAGGTGAACACTGAAGCTTTCTTT; CDR3 protein: CSVEDQQVNTEAFF; V gene: TRBV29-1; D gene: -; J gene: TRBJ1-1; clone size: -
CDR3 DNA: TGTGCCACCAGTGCTACCGGAGGGTTGGGAGAGACCCAGTACTTC; CDR3 protein: CATSATGGLGETQYF; V gene: TRBV24-1; D gene: -; J gene: TRBJ2-5; clone size: -
CDR3 DNA: TGTGCCAGCAGTTACTCGAAAGAACAACTAGGCGGCTACACCTTC; CDR3 protein: CASSYSKEQLGGYTF; V gene: TRBV6-5; D gene: -; J gene: TRBJ1-2; clone size: -
CDR3 DNA: TGTGCCAGCAGCTCCGGACAGGGCACCGAGCAGTACTTC; CDR3 protein: CASSSGQGTEQYF; V gene: TRBV7-6; D gene: TRBD1; J gene: TRBJ2-7; clone size: -